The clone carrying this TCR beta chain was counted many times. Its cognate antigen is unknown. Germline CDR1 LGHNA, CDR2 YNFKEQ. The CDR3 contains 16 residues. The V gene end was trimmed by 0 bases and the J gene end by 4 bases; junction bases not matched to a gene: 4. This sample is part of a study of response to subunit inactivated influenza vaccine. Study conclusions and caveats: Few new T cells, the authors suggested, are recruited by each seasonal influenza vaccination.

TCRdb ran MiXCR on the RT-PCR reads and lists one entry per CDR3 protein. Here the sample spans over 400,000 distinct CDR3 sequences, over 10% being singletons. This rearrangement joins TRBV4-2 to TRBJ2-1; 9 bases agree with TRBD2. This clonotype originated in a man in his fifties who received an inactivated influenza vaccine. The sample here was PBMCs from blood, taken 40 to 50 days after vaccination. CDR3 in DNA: TGTGCCAGCAGCCAAGAAGATGCGGGAGGGTACAATGAGCAGTTCTTC. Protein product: CASSQEDAGGYNEQFF.